A single sample is the source of the 29 T cell receptor beta chains below, sequenced in a study of cytomegalovirus exposure and HLA in healthy donors. The primer mix had 60 Vbeta and 13 Jbeta primers. The method was immunoSEQ multiplex PCR; TCRdb's version includes in-frame clones alone and lacks a portion of them. This sample has about 110,000 clones, with around 66% found just once. The source material was PBMCs. The receptors derive from a man between 18 and 29 years old in good health and CMV-seropositive.

The chain links TRBV11-2 to TRBJ1-3; D gene uncertain. The V gene's germline CDR1 is SGHAT and CDR2 FQNNGV. Between the trimmed V and J ends, which lost 5 bases and 7 bases, there was a span of 21 bases. The CDR3 sequence is 16 residues long. CDR3 coding DNA: TGTGCCAGCAGCCCCAAGACACCTCTCGTTTGGAACACCATATATTTT. Amino acid sequence: CASSPKTPLVWNTIYF.

The count of this clone is one. The chain uses TRBV18 and TRBJ2-3; 7 bases are a match to TRBD1. This CDR3 has 14 residues. With 0 bases clipped from V and 5 bases from J, the junction kept 2 bases outside the gene matches. Germline assignment: CDR1 KGHSH and CDR2 LQKENI. CDR3 loop: CASSPPTGVDTQYF. The CDR3 DNA is TGTGCCAGCTCACCACCAACAGGGGTAGATACGCAGTATTTT.

This clone showed up just once. This chain connects TRBV6-1 to TRBJ2-5; TRBD2 is a possible D gene (6 bases). V was trimmed by 1 base and J by 1 base, leaving 10 bases between them. Germline V gene lookup returns CDR1 MNHNS and CDR2 SASEGT. The CDR3 sequence is 15 residues long. The CDR3 is CASSEGLRGQETQYF. The CDR3 coding sequence is TGTGCCAGCAGTGAAGGACTGCGGGGCCAAGAGACCCAGTACTTC.

The sample holds a few counts of this clone. The chain recombines TRBV15 with TRBJ1-6; D is unclear. CDR3 length: 13 residues. Deletions cut 0 bases from V and 10 bases from J, with 7 bases between. The germline V gene encodes CDR1 LNHNV and CDR2 YYDKDF (reference sequence). Here the CDR3 DNA reads TGTGCCACCAGCAGAGATGTGGGCTCACCCCTCCACTTT. Encoded protein: CATSRDVGSPLHF.

V is TRBV2 and J is TRBJ1-2, with D unresolved. CDR1 SNHLY and CDR2 FYNNEI come from the germline V gene. There are 13 residues in the CDR3. Trimming left V 5 bases short and J 3 bases short, with 10 bases between. The CDR3 bases are TGTGCCAGCAGTCCCTCGGAGGACTATGGCTACACCTTC. It encodes CASSPSEDYGYTF.

V gene TRBV6-5 combines with J gene TRBJ1-3; D perhaps matches TRBD1 (6 bases). The CDR3 totals 14 residues. CDR1 is MNHEY, CDR2 SVGAGI, per germline. V was pared by 7 bases and J by 2 bases, with 12 bases between. The chain's CDR3 is CASNSGAPGNTIYF. CDR3 in DNA: TGTGCCAGCAATTCAGGGGCCCCTGGAAACACCATATATTTT.

This chain links TRBV4-2 with TRBJ1-1; no clear D gene. Germline-derived CDR1 and CDR2 are LGHNA and YNFKEQ. The CDR3 has 15 amino acids. Trimming stripped 1 base from V and 2 bases from J, with 11 bases between. The CDR3 coding sequence is TGTGCCAGCAGCCAAGTGGCCTCAGGTAACACTGAAGCTTTCTTT. Encoded protein: CASSQVASGNTEAFF.

This chain uses TRBV5-1 with TRBJ1-2; D remains unclear. V lost 4 bases and J lost 0, with 13 bases in between. The CDR3 spans 15 residues. Germline CDR1 and CDR2: SGHRS and YFSETQ. CDR3 bases: TGCGCCAGCAGCGTCCAACTGGTATCTAACTATGGCTACACCTTC. Protein sequence: CASSVQLVSNYGYTF.

The chain combines TRBV27 with TRBJ1-1, with 8 bases matching TRBD1. Germline V gives CDR1 MNHEY, CDR2 SMNVEV (reference sequence). The trim removed 9 bases at V and 4 bases at J, leaving 10 bases unmatched. The length of the CDR3 is 14 residues. CDR3 sequence (DNA): TGTGCCAGGTCAGACAGGGGAGGGACCACTGAAGCTTTCTTT. Translation gives CARSDRGGTTEAFF.

This chain connects TRBV6-5 to TRBJ1-4; D call uncertain. The germline CDR1 and CDR2 sequences are MNHEY and SVGAGI. The CDR3 length is 14 residues. The germline V and J ends were trimmed by 4 bases and 5 bases, with 11 bases remaining between them. The CDR3 loop is CASSSTGENEKLFF. CDR3 coding DNA: TGTGCCAGCAGTTCGACGGGAGAAAATGAAAAACTGTTTTTT.

The chain combines TRBV7-9 with TRBJ2-1; the match to TRBD2 covers 9 bases. J gave up 0 bases and V 5 bases, and 5 bases lay outside the gene matches. CDR1 is SEHNR and CDR2 is FQNEAQ in the germline V gene (reference sequence). This CDR3 has 16 amino acids. The CDR3 loop is CASSNLAGSSYNEQFF. Here the CDR3 DNA reads TGTGCCAGCAGCAACCTAGCGGGGAGCTCCTACAATGAGCAGTTCTTC.

This clone was found a few times. The rearrangement links TRBV6-5 to TRBJ1-1; the match to TRBD1 covers 10 bases. V was pared by 6 bases and J by 0 bases, with 4 bases of the junction left unmatched. The CDR3 length is 15 residues. CDR1 is MNHEY, CDR2 SVGAGI, per germline. CDR3 in DNA: TGTGCCAGCAGCCCGGGACAGGGGATGAACACTGAAGCTTTCTTT. It translates to CASSPGQGMNTEAFF.

The J gene is TRBJ1-2, the V gene TRBV28, with unresolved D. The CDR3 loop spans 12 amino acids. Germline CDR1 is MDHEN and CDR2 is SYDVKM. Deletions cut 5 bases from V and 6 bases from J, with 10 bases between. CDR3: CASSASEDGYTF. The CDR3 DNA sequence: TGTGCCAGCAGTGCATCAGAGGATGGCTACACCTTC.

The chain links TRBV5-1 to TRBJ2-3, with D perhaps TRBD2 (5 bases). V lost 4 bases to trimming and J lost 4 bases, with 19 bases between them. The V gene's germline CDR1 is SGHRS and CDR2 YFSETQ. The length of the CDR3 is 16 residues. In nucleotides, the CDR3 is TGCGCCAGCAGCGGAGGACGGACGAGGCTCGCAGATACGCAGTATTTT. Amino acid sequence: CASSGGRTRLADTQYF.

This clone was detected only a few times. J is TRBJ1-1 and V is TRBV10-3; D is undetermined. Trimming cost V 10 bases and J 1 base, with 10 bases left between them. CDR3 size: 12 residues. Germline CDR1 ENHRY, CDR2 SYGVKD. The CDR3 nucleotides read TGTGCCACTAACTCGGGGAACACTGAAGCTTTCTTT. It yields the protein CATNSGNTEAFF.

The chain employs TRBV7-6 and TRBJ2-2, with 8 bases lining up with TRBD2. The CDR3 covers 15 residues. Trimming cost V 5 bases and J 1 base; bases outside gene matches: 3. The germline V gene encodes CDR1 SGHVS and CDR2 FNYEAQ. CDR3 nucleotides: TGTGCCAGCAGCATGAGCGGGGGGAACACCGGGGAGCTGTTTTTT. Translating gives CASSMSGGNTGELFF. The full variable domain, with the rest looked up from reference TRBV7-6 and TRBJ2-2, is GAGVSQSPRYKVTKRGQDVALRCDPISGHVSLYWYRQALGQGPEFLTYFNYEAQQDKSGLPNDRFSAERPEGSISTLTIQRTEQRDSAMYRCASSMSGGNTGELFFGEGSRLTVL.

This clone has a handful of counts. V and J are TRBV5-1 and TRBJ2-2; 9 nucleotides agree with TRBD1. Per the germline V gene, CDR1 is SGHRS and CDR2 is YFSETQ. The CDR3 is 16 residues long. V gave up 4 bases and J gave up 6 bases; unmatched junction bases: 10. The CDR3 bases are TGCGCCAGCAGCCCGGGACAGGGAAGGTCGGCCGGGGAGCTGTTTTTT. As protein: CASSPGQGRSAGELFF.

This clone was picked up a small number of times. This chain links TRBV30 with TRBJ1-4; D uncertain. Germline values: CDR1 GTSNPN, CDR2 SVGIG (reference sequence). V shed 2 bases and J shed 5 bases, with 9 bases lying between them. CDR3 size: 13 residues. The CDR3 DNA follows: TGTGCCTGGAGTAGCGATCGAAATGAAAAACTGTTTTTT. Translation: CAWSSDRNEKLFF.

This clone was counted only a few times. The CDR3 region has the DNA TGCGCCAGCAGTGACCCAGATAATACGCAGTATTTT. Its protein product is CASSDPDNTQYF. The rearrangement joins TRBV10-1 to TRBJ2-3; unclear D gene. V lost 3 bases to trimming and J lost 7 bases, with 8 bases between them. The CDR3 runs 12 residues. In germline, CDR1 is WNHNN, CDR2 SYGVQD (reference sequence).

The CDR3 loop reads CASSYPGSQETQYF. The CDR3 DNA is TGTGCCAGCAGTTACCCTGGCTCTCAAGAGACCCAGTACTTC. The J gene is TRBJ2-5, the V gene TRBV6-5; D not resolved. Trimming left V 2 bases short and J 2 bases short, with 9 bases between. CDR1 MNHEY and CDR2 SVGAGI come from the germline V gene. The CDR3 sequence is 14 residues long.

This chain connects TRBV6-6 to TRBJ2-2; weak D call: TRBD1 (5 bases). The CDR3 loop spans 14 amino acids. Trimming took off 6 bases at V and 4 bases at J, with 12 bases between the two ends. Germline CDR1 MNHNY, CDR2 SVGAGI (reference sequence). The chain's CDR3 is CASRVGRPTGELFF. As DNA, the CDR3 is TGTGCCAGCAGGGTGGGGCGTCCCACCGGGGAGCTGTTTTTT.

This clone was detected once. The CDR3 nucleotides are TGTGCCAGCAGCTTCGGAGGGAAAGCCTACAATGAGCAGTTCTTC. Its translation is CASSFGGKAYNEQFF. This rearrangement joins TRBV5-4 to TRBJ2-1; possible D gene TRBD2, 6 bases. CDR1 and CDR2 from the germline V gene are SGHNT and YYREEE (reference sequence). The ends were cut back, 2 bases at V and 2 bases at J, with 11 bases in the middle. This CDR3 region has 15 residues.

The rearrangement joins TRBV5-1 to TRBJ2-3, with 11 bases that match TRBD2. Germline lookup yields CDR1 SGHRS and CDR2 YFSETQ. V lost 1 base to trimming and J lost 2 bases; unmatched junction nucleotides: 3. The CDR3 is 16 amino acids. The CDR3 DNA sequence: TGCGCCAGCAGCTTGATAGCGGGGGGGGTCACAGATACGCAGTATTTT. Translated, it gives CASSLIAGGVTDTQYF.

This chain links TRBV6-5 with TRBJ2-4; 13 bases map to TRBD2. V lost 10 bases, J lost 8 bases, and 8 bases stayed unmatched. The CDR3 extends over 14 amino acids. Germline CDR1 reads MNHEY; CDR2 reads SVGAGI. Here the CDR3 reads CATGTSGVLDIQYF. CDR3 sequence (DNA): TGTGCCACAGGGACTAGCGGGGTTTTAGACATTCAGTACTTC.

This chain connects TRBV19 to TRBJ2-2; D is perhaps TRBD2 (5 bases). CDR3 length: 13 residues. The V end was cut by 11 bases, the J end by 6 bases, with 16 bases between. Looked up from germline, CDR1 is LNHDA and CDR2 is SQIVND (reference sequence). Written as DNA, the CDR3 is TGTGCCTCGAAACTAGGGCGCGCCGGGGAGCTGTTTTTT. Protein sequence: CASKLGRAGELFF.

The chain has TRBV19 and TRBJ1-6; no clear D gene. V was clipped by 4 bases and J by 6 bases, with 10 bases between them. The V gene's germline CDR1 is LNHDA and CDR2 SQIVND (reference sequence). This CDR3 contains 14 residues. The CDR3 DNA reads as TGTGCCAGTAGTAATCCCCGGGGTAATTCACCCCTCCACTTT. It translates to CASSNPRGNSPLHF.

This chain uses TRBV4-1 with TRBJ2-3; 8 positions match TRBD1. Trimming cost V 4 bases and J 4 bases; bases outside gene matches: 7. Germline CDR1 is MGHRA and CDR2 is YSYEKL. The CDR3 has 15 residues. CDR3 in DNA: TGCGCCAGCAGCCGGCCCGGACAGGGACCAGATACGCAGTATTTT. It encodes CASSRPGQGPDTQYF.

V and J are TRBV29-1 and TRBJ1-2; D might be TRBD1 (6 bases). There are 12 residues in the CDR3. Trimming stripped 4 bases from V and 8 bases from J, with 14 bases between. CDR1 SQVTM and CDR2 ANQGSEA come from the germline V gene. Here the CDR3 reads CSVATGYKGYTF. The CDR3 DNA sequence: TGCAGCGTTGCCACAGGGTACAAAGGCTACACCTTC.

The V and J genes are TRBV4-1 and TRBJ2-1; tentatively, D is TRBD1 (6 bases). The CDR3 has 13 residues. The germline V gene encodes CDR1 MGHRA and CDR2 YSYEKL. The V gene lost 3 bases and the J gene lost 6 bases, with 9 bases spanning the gap. CDR3 sequence (DNA): TGCGCCAGCAGCCAGGGGGCGGTCAATGAGCAGTTCTTC. Translated: CASSQGAVNEQFF.